The TCR beta chain described here comes from a study of human T cells and chemical hapten exposure. General study points: Once DPC sensitization occurred, TCRs above 1 in 1000 frequency showed no change.

About this clonotype itself: What it recognizes is unknown.

Trimming cost V 5 bases and J 8 bases; bases outside gene matches: 13. CDR3 length equals 16 residues. The germline gives CDR1 SNHLY, CDR2 FYNNEI. TCRdb recomputed calls from the RACE reads with MiXCR, one row per CDR3 protein. The table includes tens of thousands of distinct CDR3 sequences, roughly 8% detected once. The time point denotes: healthy volunteer bleed at 2 weeks. Total RNA was isolated from unfractionated whole blood. This chain connects TRBV2 to TRBJ2-3, with 10 bases lining up with TRBD2. Sequences were obtained from whole blood. This TCR was sampled from a female donor in good health. Some clones in this sample may be carry-over from other donors' samples. The CDR3 nucleotides read TGTGCCAGCAGTTCACCCCTAGCGGGAGTCTCGGGTACGCAGTATTTT. Translating it yields CASSSPLAGVSGTQYF.